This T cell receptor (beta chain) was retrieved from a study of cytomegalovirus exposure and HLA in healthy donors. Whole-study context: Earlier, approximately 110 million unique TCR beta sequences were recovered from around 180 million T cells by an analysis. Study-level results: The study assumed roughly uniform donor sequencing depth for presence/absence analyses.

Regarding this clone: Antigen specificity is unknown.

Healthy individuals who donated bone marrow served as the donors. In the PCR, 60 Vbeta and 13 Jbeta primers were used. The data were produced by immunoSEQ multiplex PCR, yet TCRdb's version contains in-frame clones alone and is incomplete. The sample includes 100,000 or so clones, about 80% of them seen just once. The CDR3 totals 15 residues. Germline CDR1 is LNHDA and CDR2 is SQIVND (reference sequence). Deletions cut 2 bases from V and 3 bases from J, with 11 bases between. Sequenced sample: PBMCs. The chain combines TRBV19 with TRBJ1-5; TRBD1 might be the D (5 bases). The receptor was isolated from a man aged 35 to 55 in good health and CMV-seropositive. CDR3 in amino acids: CASSILLRANQPQHF. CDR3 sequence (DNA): TGTGCCAGTAGTATACTACTCAGGGCCAATCAGCCCCAGCATTTT.